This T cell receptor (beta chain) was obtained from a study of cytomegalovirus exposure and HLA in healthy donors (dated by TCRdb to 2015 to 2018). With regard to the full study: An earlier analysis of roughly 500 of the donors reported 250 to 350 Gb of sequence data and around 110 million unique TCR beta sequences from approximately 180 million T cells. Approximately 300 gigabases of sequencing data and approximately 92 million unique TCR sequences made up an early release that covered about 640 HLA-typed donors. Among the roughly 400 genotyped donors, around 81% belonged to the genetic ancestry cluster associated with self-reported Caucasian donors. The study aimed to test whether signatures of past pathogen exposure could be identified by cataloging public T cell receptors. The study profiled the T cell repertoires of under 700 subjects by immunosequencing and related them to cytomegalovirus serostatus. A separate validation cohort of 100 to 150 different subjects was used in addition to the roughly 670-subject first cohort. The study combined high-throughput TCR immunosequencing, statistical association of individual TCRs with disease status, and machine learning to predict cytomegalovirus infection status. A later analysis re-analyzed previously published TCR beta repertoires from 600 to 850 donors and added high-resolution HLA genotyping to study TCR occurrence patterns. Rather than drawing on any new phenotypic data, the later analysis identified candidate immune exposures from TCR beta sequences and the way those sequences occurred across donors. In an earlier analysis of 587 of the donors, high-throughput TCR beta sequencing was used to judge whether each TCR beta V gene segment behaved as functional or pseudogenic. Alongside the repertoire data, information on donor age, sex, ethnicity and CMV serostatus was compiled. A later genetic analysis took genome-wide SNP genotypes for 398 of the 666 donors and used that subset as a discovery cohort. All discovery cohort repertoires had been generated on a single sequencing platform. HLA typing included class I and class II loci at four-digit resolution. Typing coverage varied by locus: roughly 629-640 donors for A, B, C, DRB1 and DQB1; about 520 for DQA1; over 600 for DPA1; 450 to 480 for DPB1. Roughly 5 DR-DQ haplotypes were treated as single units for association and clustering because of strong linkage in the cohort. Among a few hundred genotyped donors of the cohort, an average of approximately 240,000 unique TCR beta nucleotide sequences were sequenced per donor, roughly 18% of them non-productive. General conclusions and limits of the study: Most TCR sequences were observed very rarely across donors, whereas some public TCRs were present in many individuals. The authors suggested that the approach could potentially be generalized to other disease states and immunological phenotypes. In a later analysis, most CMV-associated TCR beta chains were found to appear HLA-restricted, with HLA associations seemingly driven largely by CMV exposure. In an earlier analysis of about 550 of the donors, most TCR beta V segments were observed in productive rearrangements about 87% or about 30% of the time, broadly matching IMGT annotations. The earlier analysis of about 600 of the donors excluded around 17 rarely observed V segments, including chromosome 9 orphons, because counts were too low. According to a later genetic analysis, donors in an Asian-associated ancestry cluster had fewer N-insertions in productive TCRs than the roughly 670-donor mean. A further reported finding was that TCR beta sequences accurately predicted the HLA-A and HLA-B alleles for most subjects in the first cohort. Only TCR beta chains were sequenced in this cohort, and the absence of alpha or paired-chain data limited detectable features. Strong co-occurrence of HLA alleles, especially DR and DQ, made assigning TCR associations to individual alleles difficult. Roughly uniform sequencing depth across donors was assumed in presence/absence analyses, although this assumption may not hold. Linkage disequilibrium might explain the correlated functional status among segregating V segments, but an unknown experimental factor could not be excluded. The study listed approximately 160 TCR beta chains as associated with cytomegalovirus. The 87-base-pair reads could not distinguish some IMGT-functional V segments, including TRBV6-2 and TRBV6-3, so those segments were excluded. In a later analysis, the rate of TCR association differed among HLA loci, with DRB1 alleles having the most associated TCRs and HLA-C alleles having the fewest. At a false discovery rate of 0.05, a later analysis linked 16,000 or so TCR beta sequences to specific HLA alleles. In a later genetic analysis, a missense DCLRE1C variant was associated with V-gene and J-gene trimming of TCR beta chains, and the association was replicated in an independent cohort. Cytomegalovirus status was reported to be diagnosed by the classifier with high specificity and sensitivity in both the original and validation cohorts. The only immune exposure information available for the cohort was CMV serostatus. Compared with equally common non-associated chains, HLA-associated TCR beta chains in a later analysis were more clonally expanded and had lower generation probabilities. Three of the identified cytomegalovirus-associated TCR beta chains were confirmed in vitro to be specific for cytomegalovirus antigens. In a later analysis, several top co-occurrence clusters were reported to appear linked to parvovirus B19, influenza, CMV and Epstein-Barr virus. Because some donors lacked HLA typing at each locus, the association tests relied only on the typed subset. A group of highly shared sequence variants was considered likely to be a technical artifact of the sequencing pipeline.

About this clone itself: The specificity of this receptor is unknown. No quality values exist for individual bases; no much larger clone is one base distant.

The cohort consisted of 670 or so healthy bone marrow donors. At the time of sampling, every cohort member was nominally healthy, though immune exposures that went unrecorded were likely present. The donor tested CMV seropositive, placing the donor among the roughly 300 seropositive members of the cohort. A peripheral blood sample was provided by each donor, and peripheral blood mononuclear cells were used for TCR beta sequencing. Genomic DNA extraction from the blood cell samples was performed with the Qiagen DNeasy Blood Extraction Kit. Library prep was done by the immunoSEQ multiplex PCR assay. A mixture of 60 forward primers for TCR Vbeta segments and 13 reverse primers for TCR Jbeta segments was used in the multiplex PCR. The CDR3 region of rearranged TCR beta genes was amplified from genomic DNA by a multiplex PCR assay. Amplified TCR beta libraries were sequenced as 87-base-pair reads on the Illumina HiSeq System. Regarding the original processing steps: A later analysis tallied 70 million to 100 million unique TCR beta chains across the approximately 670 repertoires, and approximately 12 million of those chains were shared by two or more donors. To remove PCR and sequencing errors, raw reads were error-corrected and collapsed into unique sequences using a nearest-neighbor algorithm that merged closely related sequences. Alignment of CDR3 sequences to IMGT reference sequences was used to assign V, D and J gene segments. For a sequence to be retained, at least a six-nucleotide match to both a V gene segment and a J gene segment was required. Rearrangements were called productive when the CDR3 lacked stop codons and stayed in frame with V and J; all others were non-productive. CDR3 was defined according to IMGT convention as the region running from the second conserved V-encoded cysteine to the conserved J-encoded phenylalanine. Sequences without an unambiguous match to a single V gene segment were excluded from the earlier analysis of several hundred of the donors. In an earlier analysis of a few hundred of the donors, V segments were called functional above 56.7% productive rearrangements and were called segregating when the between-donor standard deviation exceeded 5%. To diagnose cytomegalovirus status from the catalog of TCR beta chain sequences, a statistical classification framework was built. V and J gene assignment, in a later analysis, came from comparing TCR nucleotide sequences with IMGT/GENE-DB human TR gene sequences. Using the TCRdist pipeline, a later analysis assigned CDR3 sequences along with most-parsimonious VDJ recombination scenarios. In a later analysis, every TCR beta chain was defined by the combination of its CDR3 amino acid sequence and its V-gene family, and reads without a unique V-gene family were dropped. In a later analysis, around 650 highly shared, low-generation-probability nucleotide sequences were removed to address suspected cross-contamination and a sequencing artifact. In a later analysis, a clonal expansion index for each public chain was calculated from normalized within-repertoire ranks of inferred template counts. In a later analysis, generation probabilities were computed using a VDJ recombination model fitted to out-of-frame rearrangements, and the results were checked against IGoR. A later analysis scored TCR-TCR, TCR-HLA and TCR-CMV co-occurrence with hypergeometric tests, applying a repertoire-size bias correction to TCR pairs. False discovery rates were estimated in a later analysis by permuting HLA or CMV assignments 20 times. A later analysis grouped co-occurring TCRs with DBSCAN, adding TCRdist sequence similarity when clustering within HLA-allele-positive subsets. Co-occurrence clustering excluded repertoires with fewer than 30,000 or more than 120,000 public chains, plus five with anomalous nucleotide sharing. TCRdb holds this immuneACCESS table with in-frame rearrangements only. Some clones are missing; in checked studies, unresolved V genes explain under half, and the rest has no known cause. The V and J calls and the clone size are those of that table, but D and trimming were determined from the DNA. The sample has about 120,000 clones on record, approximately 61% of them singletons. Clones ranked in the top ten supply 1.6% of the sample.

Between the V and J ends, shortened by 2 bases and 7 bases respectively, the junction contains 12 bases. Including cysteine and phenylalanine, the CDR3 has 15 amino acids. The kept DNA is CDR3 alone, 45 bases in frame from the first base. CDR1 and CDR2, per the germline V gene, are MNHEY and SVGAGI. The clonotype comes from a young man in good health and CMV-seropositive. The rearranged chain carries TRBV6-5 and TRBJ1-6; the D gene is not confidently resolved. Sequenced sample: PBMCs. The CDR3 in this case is CASSYRPFQNSPLHF. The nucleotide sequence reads TGTGCCAGCAGTTACCGTCCCTTCCAGAATTCACCCCTCCACTTT.